The sequence of this TCR beta chain was determined in a study of response to subunit inactivated influenza vaccine. The sample holds a few counts of this clonotype. The antigen is not known. Overall study findings and caveats: A suggestion made by the authors is that each seasonal influenza vaccination recruits few new T cells.

The CDR3 runs to 15 residues. Germline CDR1 and CDR2: GTSNPN and SVGIG (reference sequence). The V gene end was trimmed by 2 bases and the J gene end by 8 bases; junction bases not matched to a gene: 12. Each CDR3 protein is one row after TCRdb ran MiXCR on the RT-PCR reads. The data contain over 750,000 distinct CDR3 sequences, over 20% of them singletons. V usage is TRBV30 and J usage is TRBJ2-7; 10 positions agree with TRBD2. The source of this sequence is a middle-aged man who received an inactivated influenza vaccine. The sample was PBMCs from blood, taken less than 6 days after vaccination. The CDR3 DNA reads as TGTGCCTGGAGTCCCCCCCAAGCGGGAGGGAGGAAGCAGTACTTC. Amino acids: CAWSPPQAGGRKQYF.